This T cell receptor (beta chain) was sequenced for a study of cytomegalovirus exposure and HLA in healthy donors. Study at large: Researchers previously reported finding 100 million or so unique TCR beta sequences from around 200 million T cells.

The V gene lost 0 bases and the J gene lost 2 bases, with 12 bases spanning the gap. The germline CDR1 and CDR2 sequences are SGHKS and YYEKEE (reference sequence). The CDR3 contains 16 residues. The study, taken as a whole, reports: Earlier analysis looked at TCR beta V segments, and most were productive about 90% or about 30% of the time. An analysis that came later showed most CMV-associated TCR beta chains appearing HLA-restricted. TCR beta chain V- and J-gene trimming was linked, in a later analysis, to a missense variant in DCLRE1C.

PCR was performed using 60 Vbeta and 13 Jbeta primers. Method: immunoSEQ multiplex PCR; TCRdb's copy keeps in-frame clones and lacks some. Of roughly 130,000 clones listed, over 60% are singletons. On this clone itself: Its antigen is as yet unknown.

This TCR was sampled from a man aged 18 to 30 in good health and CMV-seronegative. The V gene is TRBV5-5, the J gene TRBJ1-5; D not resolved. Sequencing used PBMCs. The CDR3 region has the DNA TGTGCCAGCAGCTTGGGGGAGTATAACGGCAATCAGCCCCAGCATTTT. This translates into CASSLGEYNGNQPQHF.